This TCR beta chain was identified in a study of cytotoxic CD8 clonotypes in ibrutinib-treated CLL. Study overall: Following a median approximately eleven months of treatment, with a range of 6 to 36, response samples were taken. On average, each sample had approximately 280,000 productive templates and around 100,000 productive rearrangements. Findings of the study overall: Starting clonality was above that of age-matched healthy donors and tracked circulating CD8+ T-cell counts.

For this clone: The antigen is not known.

The assay was immunoSEQ multiplex PCR, and TCRdb's table has in-frame clones only and misses some. The table has 50,000 to 75,000 clones, roughly 70% seen once; the top ten hold roughly 45%. The sample consisted of PBMCs, taken after 12 months of ibrutinib treatment. The clonotype comes from a human donor with chronic lymphocytic leukemia.

In DNA form, the CDR3 reads TGTGCCAGCAGTCCCGCCGGCCTTGTGGGCACCTACGAGCAGTACTTC. This encodes CASSPAGLVGTYEQYF. This rearrangement joins TRBV28 to TRBJ2-7, with no clear D. Trimming left V 5 bases short and J 2 bases short, with 19 bases between. The CDR3 is made up of 16 amino acids. Germline loops: CDR1 MDHEN, CDR2 SYDVKM.